The 21 T cell receptor beta chains reported below all come from one sample, sequenced in a study of OX40 agonist ivuxolimab in advanced cancers. Method: immunoSEQ multiplex PCR; TCRdb's copy keeps in-frame clones and lacks some. There are 90,000 to 120,000 clones in the sample; under 95% occur only once, and 0.95% to 1.5% lies in the top ten. The sequenced sample was CD4+ or CD8+ T cells sorted from blood, obtained in a trial of the OX40 agonist ivuxolimab. All receptors derive from an adult with an advanced solid tumor such as melanoma, head and neck, liver or kidney cancer.

The chain is built from TRBV5-1 and TRBJ2-2; no reliable D call. CDR3 size: 12 residues. Trimming stripped 4 bases from V and 0 bases from J, with 1 base between. Germline CDR1 reads SGHRS; CDR2 reads YFSETQ. The CDR3 loop is CASSPNTGELFF. The CDR3 nucleotides read TGCGCCAGCAGCCCGAACACCGGGGAGCTGTTTTTT.

The chain couples TRBV10-2 to TRBJ2-1; weak D call: TRBD1 (6 bases). Per the germline V gene, CDR1 is WSHSY and CDR2 is SAAADI. The CDR3 runs to 14 residues. V shed 6 bases and J shed 6 bases, with 15 bases lying between them. In nucleotides, the CDR3 is TGCGCCAGCAGACTTGACCTGGACAGCAATGAGCAGTTCTTC. This encodes CASRLDLDSNEQFF.

This sequence joins TRBV28 and TRBJ1-1; no firm D call. V was trimmed by 4 bases and J by 0 bases, leaving 6 bases between them. The germline CDR1 and CDR2 sequences are MDHEN and SYDVKM. CDR3 length: 13 amino acids. CDR3 DNA: TGTGCCAGCAGTTCCCACATGAACACTGAAGCTTTCTTT. Translated, it gives CASSSHMNTEAFF.

The CDR3 protein is CASTLTGRTYEQYF. DNA of the CDR3: TGTGCCAGTACTTTGACAGGGCGGACCTACGAGCAGTACTTC. V and J are TRBV19 and TRBJ2-5; 7 positions match TRBD1. The closer fit of TRBJ2-7 to the DNA end suggests the J call may be wrong. This CDR3 region has 14 residues. Germline V gene sequence: CDR1 LNHDA, CDR2 SQIVND (reference sequence).

V and J are TRBV5-1 and TRBJ2-1, with 7 bases identical to TRBD1. Germline loops: CDR1 SGHRS, CDR2 YFSETQ. The CDR3 totals 16 residues. Trimming cost V 1 base and J 1 base; bases outside gene matches: 5. CDR3 amino acids: CASSLPRDSSYNEQFF. CDR3 sequence (DNA): TGCGCCAGCAGCTTGCCTCGGGACAGTTCCTACAATGAGCAGTTCTTC.

The chain combines TRBV18 with TRBJ1-1; D call uncertain. The V gene lost 3 bases and the J gene lost 4 bases, with 15 bases spanning the gap. The CDR3 length is 15 residues. In germline, CDR1 is KGHSH, CDR2 LQKENI. The CDR3 sequence is CASSPKIPLGTEAFF. The CDR3 region has the DNA TGTGCCAGCTCACCGAAGATCCCCCTTGGCACTGAAGCTTTCTTT. The full variable domain, with the rest looked up from reference TRBV18 and TRBJ1-1, is NAGVMQNPRHLVRRRGQEARLRCSPMKGHSHVYWYRQLPEEGLKFMVYLQKENIIDESGMPKERFSAEFPKEGPSILRIQQVVRGDSAAYFCASSPKIPLGTEAFFGQGTRLTVV.

The genes are TRBV2 and TRBJ2-7, with D possibly matching TRBD1 (8 bases). V was trimmed by 5 bases and J by 3 bases, leaving 17 bases between them. The CDR3 runs to 15 residues. The germline CDR1 and CDR2 sequences are SNHLY and FYNNEI. CDR3 bases: TGTGCCAGCAGTACAGGGGGGGGCGAATACTACGAGCAGTACTTC. Translating gives CASSTGGGEYYEQYF.

The J gene is TRBJ1-2, the V gene TRBV6-5, with 9 bases aligning to TRBD1. Germline V gene data show CDR1 as MNHEY and CDR2 as SVGAGI. The CDR3 spans 13 residues. Germline trimming cut 3 bases from V and 12 bases from J; bases unmatched to any gene: 8. CDR3 DNA sequence: TGTGCCAGCAGTTATGGGACAGGGATGTACCACACCTTC. It specifies CASSYGTGMYHTF.

CDR3 nucleotide sequence: TGTGCCAGCAGCCAGGGGGGCTTCTCCTACAATGAGCAGTTCTTC. Encoded protein: CASSQGGFSYNEQFF. J is TRBJ2-1 and V is TRBV11-3, with a weak D call TRBD1 (7 bases). V was trimmed by 5 bases and J by 0 bases, leaving 11 bases between them. Per germline, CDR1 SGHNT and CDR2 YENEEA. This CDR3 region has 15 residues.

V is TRBV6-1 and J is TRBJ1-1; 7 nucleotides align to TRBD1. The V and J ends lost 4 bases and 1 base, in that order; junction bases with no gene match: 6. The germline CDR1 and CDR2 sequences are MNHNS and SASEGT. The CDR3 contains 15 residues. This chain's CDR3 is CASSGQGLANTEAFF. DNA for the CDR3: TGTGCCAGCAGTGGACAGGGACTTGCGAACACTGAAGCTTTCTTT.

About this clone: This specimen includes other DNA sequences encoding the same CDR3. J is TRBJ2-3 and V is TRBV2; no clear D. This CDR3 has 14 residues. Trimming left V 3 bases short and J 0 bases short, with 7 bases between. Germline loops: CDR1 SNHLY, CDR2 FYNNEI. The CDR3 is CASSEEASTDTQYF. DNA for the CDR3: TGTGCCAGCAGTGAGGAAGCGAGCACAGATACGCAGTATTTT.

The chain has TRBV5-4 and TRBJ1-3, with 7 bases lining up with TRBD1. CDR3 length: 14 residues. The V gene's germline CDR1 is SGHNT and CDR2 YYREEE (reference sequence). The trim removed 4 bases at V and 8 bases at J, leaving 9 bases unmatched. This CDR3 is CASSPIDRVDTIYF. The CDR3 DNA reads as TGTGCCAGCAGCCCGATAGACAGGGTCGACACCATATATTTT.

The V gene is TRBV19, the J gene TRBJ1-2; D call uncertain. The V gene lost 1 base and the J gene lost 8 bases, with 14 bases spanning the gap. Germline V gene lookup returns CDR1 LNHDA and CDR2 SQIVND (reference sequence). The CDR3 extends over 14 amino acids. The CDR3 region is CASSIGQQVKGYTF. The CDR3 nucleotides read TGTGCCAGTAGTATAGGACAACAAGTAAAGGGCTACACCTTC. Full variable domain (outside the CDR3, taken from reference TRBV19 and TRBJ1-2): DGGITQSPKYLFRKEGQNVTLSCEQNLNHDAMYWYRQDPGQGLRLIYYSQIVNDFQKGDIAEGYSVSREKKESFPLTVTSAQKNPTAFYLCASSIGQQVKGYTFGSGTRLTVV.

The J gene is TRBJ2-5, the V gene TRBV2, with TRBD1 as a possible D gene (5 bases). The length of the CDR3 is 11 residues. Germline CDR1 reads SNHLY; CDR2 reads FYNNEI. V lost 9 bases and J lost 4, with 9 bases in between. CDR3 DNA sequence: TGTGCCAGAGGGGCCCGAGAGACCCAGTACTTC. Translation: CARGARETQYF.

The chain joins TRBV4-1 to TRBJ1-2; D uncertain. Germline loops: CDR1 MGHRA, CDR2 YSYEKL. The CDR3 contains 11 residues. The V end lost 0 bases, the J end lost 8 bases, and 4 bases lay between the germline ends. The CDR3 DNA is TGCGCCAGCAGCCAAGATAGAGGCTACACCTTC. Protein product: CASSQDRGYTF.

This chain joins TRBV5-1 and TRBJ1-2, with 7 nucleotides matching TRBD1. The CDR3 is 14 residues long. With V trimmed by 4 bases and J by 5 bases, 8 bases remained unmatched. From germline, CDR1 is SGHRS and CDR2 YFSETQ. CDR3 loop: CASSLLGTAYGYTF. The CDR3 DNA is TGCGCCAGCAGCCTACTCGGGACAGCTTATGGCTACACCTTC.

The chain joins TRBV27 to TRBJ2-3, with D perhaps TRBD2 (6 bases). Germline CDR1 MNHEY, CDR2 SMNVEV (reference sequence). There are 14 residues in the CDR3. V was cut by 7 bases and J by 4 bases, with 15 bases left in between. The CDR3 DNA sequence: TGTGCCAGCAATGACGGAGGGGCGTCAGATACGCAGTATTTT. Protein product: CASNDGGASDTQYF.

The chain combines TRBV28 with TRBJ1-2; perhaps TRBD1 as D (6 bases). The V end lost 1 base, the J end lost 1 base, and 13 bases lay between the germline ends. Germline V CDR1 and CDR2: MDHEN, SYDVKM. CDR3 size: 16 residues. The CDR3: CASSLSPYRDNYGYTF. CDR3 sequence (DNA): TGTGCCAGCAGTTTATCCCCTTACAGGGATAACTATGGCTACACCTTC.

This rearrangement joins TRBV19 to TRBJ2-5, with TRBD1 matching 12 bases. J was trimmed by 5 bases and V by 7 bases; bases with no gene match: 11. This CDR3 contains 16 residues. Germline V gene data show CDR1 as LNHDA and CDR2 as SQIVND (reference sequence). This CDR3 reads CASTPGTGGRSETQYF. In DNA, the CDR3 is TGTGCCAGTACCCCGGGGACAGGGGGCCGGTCCGAGACCCAGTACTTC.

The V and J genes are TRBV29-1 and TRBJ1-1; D is unresolved. Germline CDR1 reads SQVTM; CDR2 reads ANQGSEA. This CDR3 contains 13 residues. The V gene lost 3 bases and the J gene lost 3 bases, with 11 bases spanning the gap. The CDR3 protein is CSVDDSGDTEAFF. CDR3 in DNA: TGCAGCGTTGACGATTCTGGAGACACTGAAGCTTTCTTT.

This chain uses TRBV5-1 with TRBJ1-1; D is possibly TRBD1 (6 bases). CDR3 length: 12 amino acids. V was cut by 3 bases and J by 8 bases, with 11 bases left in between. Germline CDR1 and CDR2: SGHRS and YFSETQ. The CDR3 reads CASSSGGPEAFF. The CDR3 bases are TGCGCCAGCAGCTCCGGGGGGCCGGAAGCTTTCTTT.